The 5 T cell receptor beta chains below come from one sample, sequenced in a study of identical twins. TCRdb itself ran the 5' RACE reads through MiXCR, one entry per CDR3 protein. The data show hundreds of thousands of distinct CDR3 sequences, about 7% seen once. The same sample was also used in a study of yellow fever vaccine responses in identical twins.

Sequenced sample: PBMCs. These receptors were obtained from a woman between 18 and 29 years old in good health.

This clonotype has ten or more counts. CDR3 region: CASRGLTDTQYF. The CDR3 region has the DNA TGTGCCAGCAGGGGGCTCACAGATACGCAGTATTTT. The chain employs TRBV12-3 or TRBV12-4 and TRBJ2-3; tentative D call: TRBD1 (5 bases). The ends were cut back, 6 bases at V and 2 bases at J, with 6 bases in the middle. The CDR3 totals 12 residues.

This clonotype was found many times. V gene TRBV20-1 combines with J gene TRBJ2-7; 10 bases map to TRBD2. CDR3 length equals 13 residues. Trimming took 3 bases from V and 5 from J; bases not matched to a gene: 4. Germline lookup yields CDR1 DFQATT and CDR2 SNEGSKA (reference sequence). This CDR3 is CSASLAGAHEQYF. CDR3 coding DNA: TGCAGTGCTAGTCTAGCGGGAGCACACGAGCAGTACTTC.

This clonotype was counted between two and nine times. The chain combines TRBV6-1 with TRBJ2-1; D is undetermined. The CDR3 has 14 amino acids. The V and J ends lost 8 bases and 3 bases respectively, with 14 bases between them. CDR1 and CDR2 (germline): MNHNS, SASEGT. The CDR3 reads CASQAENLYNEQFF. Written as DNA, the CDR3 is TGTGCCAGCCAGGCCGAGAACCTCTACAATGAGCAGTTCTTC.

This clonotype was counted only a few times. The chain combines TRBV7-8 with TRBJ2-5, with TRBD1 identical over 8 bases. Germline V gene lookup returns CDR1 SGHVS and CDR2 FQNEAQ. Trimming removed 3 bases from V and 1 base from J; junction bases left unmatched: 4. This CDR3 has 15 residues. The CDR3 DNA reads TGTGCCAGCAGCTTTTGGACAGGGCCCCAAGAGACCCAGTACTTC. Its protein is CASSFWTGPQETQYF.

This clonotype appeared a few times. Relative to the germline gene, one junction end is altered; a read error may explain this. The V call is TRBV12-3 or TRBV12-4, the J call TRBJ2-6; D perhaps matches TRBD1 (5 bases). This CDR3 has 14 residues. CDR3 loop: CASSLRSGANVLIF. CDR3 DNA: TGTGCCAGCAGTTTACGGTCTGGGGCCAACGTCCTGATTTTC.